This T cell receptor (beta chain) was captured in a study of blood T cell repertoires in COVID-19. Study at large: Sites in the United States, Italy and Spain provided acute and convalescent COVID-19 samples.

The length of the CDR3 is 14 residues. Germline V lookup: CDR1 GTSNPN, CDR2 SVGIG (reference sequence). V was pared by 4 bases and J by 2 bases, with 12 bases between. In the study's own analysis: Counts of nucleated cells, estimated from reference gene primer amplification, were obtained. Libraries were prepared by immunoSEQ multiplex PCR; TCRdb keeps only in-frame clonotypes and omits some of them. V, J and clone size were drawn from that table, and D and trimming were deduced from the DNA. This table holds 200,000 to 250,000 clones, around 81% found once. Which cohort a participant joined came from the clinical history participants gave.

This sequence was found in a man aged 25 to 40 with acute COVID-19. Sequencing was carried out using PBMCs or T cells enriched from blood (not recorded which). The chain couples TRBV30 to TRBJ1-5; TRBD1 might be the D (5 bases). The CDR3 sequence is CAWTGRGGNQPQHF. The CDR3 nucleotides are TGTGCCTGGACCGGGAGAGGGGGCAATCAGCCCCAGCATTTT. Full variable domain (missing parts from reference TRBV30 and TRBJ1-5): SQTIHQWPATLVQPVGSPLSLECTVEGTSNPNLYWYRQAAGRGLQLLFYSVGIGQISSEVPQNLSASRPQDRQFILSSKKLLLSDSGFYLCAWTGRGGNQPQHFGDGTRLSIL.